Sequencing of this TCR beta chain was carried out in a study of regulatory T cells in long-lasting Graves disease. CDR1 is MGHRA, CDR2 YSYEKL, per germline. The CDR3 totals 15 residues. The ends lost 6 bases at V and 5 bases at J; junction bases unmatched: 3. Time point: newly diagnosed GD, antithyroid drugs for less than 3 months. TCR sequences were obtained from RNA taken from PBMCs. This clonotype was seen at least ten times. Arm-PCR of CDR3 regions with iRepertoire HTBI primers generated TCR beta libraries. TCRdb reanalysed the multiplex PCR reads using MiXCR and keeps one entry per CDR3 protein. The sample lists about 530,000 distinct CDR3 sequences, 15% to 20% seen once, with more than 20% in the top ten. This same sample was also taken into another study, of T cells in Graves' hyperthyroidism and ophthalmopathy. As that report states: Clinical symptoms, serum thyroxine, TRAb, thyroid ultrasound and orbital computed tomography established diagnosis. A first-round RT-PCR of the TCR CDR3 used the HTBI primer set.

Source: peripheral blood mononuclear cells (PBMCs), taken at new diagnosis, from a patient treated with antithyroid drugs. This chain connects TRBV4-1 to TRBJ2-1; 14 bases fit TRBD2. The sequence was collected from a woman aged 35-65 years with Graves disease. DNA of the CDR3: TGCGCCAGCAGTCGACTAGCGGGGGGGAACAATGAGCAGTTCTTC. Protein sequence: CASSRLAGGNNEQFF.